Sequencing of this TCR beta chain was carried out in a study of blood T cell repertoires in COVID-19. Study overall: Nucleic acid was either cDNA or gDNA, and it came from T cells, B-cell-depleted T cells, or PBMCs.

The germline V gene has CDR1 SGHAT and CDR2 FQNNGV. The CDR3 spans 15 residues. V lost 3 bases, J lost 0 bases, and 11 bases lay in between. Per the original methods: Amplification with reference gene primers provided the estimates of nucleated cell counts. Repertoires were generated with immunoSEQ multiplex PCR, while TCRdb's copy carries only in-frame clones and drops some. The V and J calls and clone size were taken over from that table, and D and trimming were inferred from the DNA. The table lists about 120,000 clones, roughly four fifths of them singletons. The V gene is TRBV11-2, the J gene TRBJ1-1; D is uncertain. The receptor was derived from a human donor in a cohort sampled during active COVID-19. Sequences were obtained from peripheral blood. DNA for the CDR3: TGTGCCAGCAGCTTCGTAGAGGCCGTGAACACTGAAGCTTTCTTT. The encoded protein is CASSFVEAVNTEAFF.